This T cell receptor (beta chain) originates from a study of early stage breast cancer tumors listed by TCRdb under 2017. Turning to the overall study: Of the roughly 17 invasive breast tumors, roughly eleven were found to be estrogen receptor-positive, progesterone receptor-positive and HER2-negative. Of the approximately twelve ER+/PR+/HER2- tumors, eight were classified as invasive ductal carcinomas and four as invasive lobular carcinomas. A read coverage of roughly 10-fold per sample was achieved on average. A total of some 2.6 million templates, representing about 1.1 million unique clonotypes, were detected across all samples.

The study profiled bulk TCR beta-chain repertoires in matched peripheral blood, tumor and adjacent normal breast tissue taken from over 15 patients with early-stage breast cancer. Before surgery, whole blood (roughly 5-10 mL) was collected into EDTA tubes and processed within 2 hours. Ficoll-Paque centrifugation in SepMate-50 tubes was used to isolate peripheral blood mononuclear cells. PBMCs were cryopreserved in aliquots of about 1.8 to 4.5 million cells in about 90% FBS with around 10% DMSO and kept in liquid nitrogen. The Qiagen AllPrep DNA/RNA Mini kit was used to extract genomic DNA. The paper as a whole reports these results and caveats: Chain pairing and functional markers such as CD4, CD8 and FOXP3 were missed by bulk genomic DNA sequencing of unsorted cells. Enriched TCRB sequences shared across patients were mostly commonly generated sequences, unlikely to play an important role in the tumor microenvironment. Compared with adjacent normal breast tissue, tumors had higher clonality and 2 to 3-fold greater T cell density. Because the cohort was small, a breakdown by tumor subtype could not be done. Repertoires from blood resembled normal breast more closely than tumor, and using blood as a reference for each tissue separated tumor from normal in about 90% of the 16 patients.

Only a few counts were recorded for this clone. The clone's antigen remains unknown. No base qualities exist here, and no much larger clone lies one base off it. Each sample was amplified as two independent genomic DNA replicates: approximately 0.5 ug for blood and approximately 1.5 ug for tumor or normal breast. Following the manufacturer's instructions, the ImmunoSeq Intro kit was used to carry out TCRB sequencing on genomic DNA. For absolute quantification, the 31-cycle multiplex PCR included proprietary primers along with spike-in control sequences. An 87-bp fragment spanning the CDR3 and flanking V and J genes was sequenced with single-end 150-bp reads. Each lane of an Illumina MiSeq running version 3.0 chemistry carried seven multiplexed samples, with two replicates apiece. As for the original processing: Raw data were processed by the vendor's proprietary pipeline, with both replicates merged into one result per sample. Clonotypes were defined as productive rearrangements sharing the V-gene family, CDR3 amino acid sequence and J-gene segment. To compute clonality, the normalized Shannon entropy (Pielou evenness) of TCRB abundances was subtracted from 1. To estimate T cell density, the total number of templates was divided by the input cell count, which was inferred from how much DNA went in. Recon was used with default parameters to estimate total repertoire diversity and clonality. Tumor-enriched clonotypes were defined as having over 0.1% abundance in tumor and at least 32-fold higher abundance than in normal breast. Entries here come from immuneACCESS through TCRdb and include only in-frame sequences with V and J called. Some clones fail to appear in such tables; in the studies checked, an unresolved V gene covers under half of the shortfall, and the cause of the remainder is unknown. The V and J calls and clone size are taken from that table; D and trimming were inferred from the DNA. The sample profile shows about 28,000 clones; around three quarters of them were found once. Roughly 12% of the sample belongs to the ten largest clones.

The sample comprised blood. The source of this sequence is a person aged 55 to 70 with breast cancer.

Read as DNA, the sequence is TGCGCCAGCAGTCTCCGTCCGACAGACTCTGGAAACACCATATATTTT. Its translation reads: CASSLRPTDSGNTIYF. The chain joins TRBV5-1 to TRBJ1-3; tentative D gene TRBD1, with 5 bases matching. The germline V gene encodes CDR1 SGHRS and CDR2 YFSETQ. Relative to germline, V is 5 bases shorter and J is 0 bases shorter, with 15 bases between their ends. The CDR3 holds 16 amino acids from the cysteine to the phenylalanine. Solely the CDR3 DNA is kept, with 48 bases framed from the first base.